This TCR beta chain was identified during a study of blood T cell repertoires in COVID-19. Study overall: Sources were T cells, B-cell-depleted T cells, or PBMCs; the material itself was cDNA or gDNA.

This clone was seen only once. Measured with immunoSEQ multiplex PCR; TCRdb has only the in-frame clones, and not every one. The table lists about 50,000 clones, roughly 90% of them singletons. The sequence derives from a human donor in a cohort sampled during active COVID-19. Sequencing was performed on peripheral blood.

The CDR3 DNA sequence: TGTGCCAGCAGCTTAGATGGGGACAGGAGCTACACCTTC. Its translation: CASSLDGDRSYTF. J is TRBJ1-2 and V is TRBV7-2; 8 bases fit TRBD1. V gave up 1 base and J gave up 9 bases; unmatched junction bases: 4. The CDR3 has 13 residues. Germline CDR1 reads SGHTA; CDR2 reads FQGNSA.